A selection of T cell receptor beta chains follows, all from one sample in a study of vaccination and CD4 T cells after COVID-19. The antigens of these receptors remain unknown. TCRdb reprocessed the PCR reads with MiXCR, giving one entry per CDR3 protein. The repertoire holds approximately 8,800 distinct CDR3 sequences, with 30% to 35% as singletons. The sequencing sample was made of CD4+ T cells from blood, cultured in vitro. The receptors derive from a human donor in good health. The CDR3 runs from the conserved cysteine through the conserved F or W. A D gene is named only where the DNA matches it firmly. Expanded clones get a size class; other rows say once, few or many, or leave the size out.

>TRBJ2-5|NA|once|TRBV5-1
TGCGCCAGCAGCTTGGCAGAGACCCAGTACTTC
CASSLAETQYF
>TRBJ2-7|NA|once|TRBV6-1
TGTGCCAGCAGTGTGGGGAGCGAGCAGTACTTC
CASSVGSEQYF
>TRBJ1-6|NA|NA|TRBV4-1
TGCGCCAGCAGCCCGATCTCCCCCCTCAGGGGTGAAGATTCACCCCTCCACTTT
CASSPISPLRGEDSPLHF
>TRBJ2-3|NA|NA|TRBV20-1
TGCAGTGCTGAGCCCAGACAGTGGGGGGATACGCAGTATTTT
CSAEPRQWGDTQYF
>TRBJ1-2|TRBD1|NA|TRBV18
TGTGCCAGCTCGGACAGGGGGTTGGACTATGGCTACACCTTC
CASSDRGLDYGYTF
>TRBJ1-5|NA|few|TRBV2
TGTGCCAGCAGTGGGGGGCTTTACAGCAATCAGCCCCAGCATTTT
CASSGGLYSNQPQHF
>TRBJ1-2|NA|NA|TRBV10-3
TGTGTCATCAGTGAATTCGGGGCAGGGGAAGGCTACACCTTC
CVISEFGAGEGYTF
>TRBJ1-4|NA|large|TRBV24-1
TGTGCCACCAGTGATTCCCCTGTCGGGCAAGGTGTGTTTTTT
CATSDSPVGQGVFF
>TRBJ2-3|TRBD2|NA|TRBV27
TGTGCCAGCAGTTTAAGGCTAGCGGCGACAGATACGCAGTATTTT
CASSLRLAATDTQYF
>TRBJ2-7|NA|few|TRBV24-1
TGTGCCACCAGTGACTCCTCATTGGGTTTCTACGAGCAGTACTTC
CATSDSSLGFYEQYF
>TRBJ2-2|TRBD2|NA|TRBV15
TGTGCCACCAGCAGAGATGGAATAGCGGGAGGGCCAGGGACCGGGGAGCTGTTTTTT
CATSRDGIAGGPGTGELFF
>TRBJ1-1|NA|medium-sized|TRBV20-1
TGCAGTGCTAACCGGAGTCCGAACACTGAAGCTTTCTTT
CSANRSPNTEAFF
>TRBJ1-2|TRBD1|few|TRBV27
TGTGCCAGCGGGACAGGGCATAACTATGGCTACACCTTC
CASGTGHNYGYTF
>TRBJ1-2|NA|NA|TRBV30
TGTGCCTGGAGTGTACGTGGGGGGAACTATGGCTACACCTTC
CAWSVRGGNYGYTF
>TRBJ1-2|TRBD1|NA|TRBV6-5
TGTGCCAGCAGTTCAGACAGGGTATCGTGGGGCTACACCTTC
CASSSDRVSWGYTF
>TRBJ1-4|TRBD1|NA|TRBV7-6
TGTGCCAGCAGCTTATCTGTGACAGGGACTAATGAAAAACTGTTTTTT
CASSLSVTGTNEKLFF
>TRBJ1-1|TRBD1|NA|TRBV27
TGTGCCAGCAGTTCCGGGACAGGGTATCGCACTGAAGCTTTCTTT
CASSSGTGYRTEAFF
>TRBJ2-1|NA|NA|TRBV2
TGTGCCAGCAGGGAGGGGGGCCGCCGATCCTACAATGAGCAGTTCTTC
CASREGGRRSYNEQFF
>TRBJ2-7|TRBD2|NA|TRBV10-3
TGTGCCATCAGCGGGACTAGCGGGATTTTCTACGAGCAGTACTTC
CAISGTSGIFYEQYF
>TRBJ2-3|TRBD2|few|TRBV6-5
TGTGCCAGCAGTTACTCGGGGCGGGGGTCGAGCACAGATACGCAGTATTTT
CASSYSGRGSSTDTQYF
>TRBJ1-3|NA|few|TRBV20-1
TGCAGTGCTAGGCCCGACGGGTACTCTGGAAACACCATATATTTT
CSARPDGYSGNTIYF
>TRBJ2-7|TRBD1|NA|TRBV2
TGTGCCACCACCCGGGACAGCCTCTACGAGCAGTACTTC
CATTRDSLYEQYF
>TRBJ2-1|NA|few|TRBV11-2
TGTGCCAGCTCCCGAGACCCTACGGGGGAGCAGTTCTTC
CASSRDPTGEQFF
>TRBJ2-1|TRBD2|NA|TRBV30
TGTGCCTGGAGTGGGGGACTAGCGTCGGAGGGGGCCAATAAGCAGTTCTTC
CAWSGGLASEGANKQFF
>TRBJ2-7|NA|NA|TRBV10-1
TGCGCCAGCAGCGCGTACGAGCAGTACTTC
CASSAYEQYF
>TRBJ2-2|NA|few|TRBV7-8
TGTGCCAGCAGCTTACCCCGGGACTGGGTTAAGGGGGAGCTGTTTTTT
CASSLPRDWVKGELFF
>TRBJ2-7|NA|NA|TRBV28
TGTGCCAGCCAACGCGGTAGTACCTACGAGCAGTACTTC
CASQRGSTYEQYF
>TRBJ2-2|NA|NA|TRBV7-8
TGTGCCAGCAGCTTCGACATTACCGGGGAGCTGTTTTTT
CASSFDITGELFF
>TRBJ1-5|TRBD1|few|TRBV7-6
TGTGCCAGCAGCTCCGGGACAGGAAATTGGGAGCCCCAGCATTTT
CASSSGTGNWEPQHF
>TRBJ2-5|NA|NA|TRBV7-9
TGTGCCAGCAGCTTAAAAGGCCAAGAGACCCAGTACTTC
CASSLKGQETQYF
>TRBJ2-5|TRBD1|NA|TRBV2
TGTGCCAGCAGTAGACACCGGGACAGAAAAGAGACCCAGTACTTC
CASSRHRDRKETQYF
>TRBJ1-5|NA|NA|TRBV6-1
TGTGCCAGCATGGGGGTTCAGCAGCCCCAGCATTTT
CASMGVQQPQHF
>TRBJ1-1|TRBD1|NA|TRBV20-1
TGCAGTGCTCTAGGTTTTAGACAGGGGGGCACTGAAGCTTTCTTT
CSALGFRQGGTEAFF
>TRBJ1-2|NA|NA|TRBV7-9
TGTGCCAGCAGCTTAGATTCCTGGAGGGGCTACACCTTC
CASSLDSWRGYTF
>TRBJ1-2|NA|few|TRBV28
TGTGCCAGCAGTTTGGGCCTAAACTATGGCTACACCTTC
CASSLGLNYGYTF
>TRBJ1-2|NA|medium-sized|TRBV15
TGTGCCACCAGCAGAGTGGGGTCCTATGGCTACACCTTC
CATSRVGSYGYTF
>TRBJ1-1|TRBD1|NA|TRBV4-2
TGTGCCAGCAGCTCCCAGGGGGGCACTGAAGCTTTCTTT
CASSSQGGTEAFF
>TRBJ2-7|TRBD1|few|TRBV20-1
TGCAGTGCCAAACAGGGGGCTTCAGCCTACGAGCAGTACTTC
CSAKQGASAYEQYF
>TRBJ2-1|TRBD2|few|TRBV27
TGTGCCAGCAGTCCACATCTCACTAGCGGGAGGAACTCCTACAATGAGCAGTTCTTC
CASSPHLTSGRNSYNEQFF
>TRBJ2-5|TRBD2|NA|TRBV20-1
TGCAGTGCTGGACCGGCCGAGCGGGGTGTATCTAAAGAGACCCAGTACTTC
CSAGPAERGVSKETQYF
>TRBJ1-2|NA|NA|TRBV7-9
TGTGCCAGCAGCCCGCGGGACTTGGGGGAAGGAGGCTACACCTTC
CASSPRDLGEGGYTF
>TRBJ1-5|NA|few|TRBV28
TGTGCCAGCAGTCACCGTTATCAGCCCCAGCATTTT
CASSHRYQPQHF
>TRBJ2-3|TRBD2|NA|TRBV6-1
TGTGCCAGCAGTGGACTAGCGGGAGCAGATACGCAGTATTTT
CASSGLAGADTQYF
>TRBJ2-7|NA|NA|TRBV25-1
TGTGCCAGCAGTGAATTGGCTAATTCAGAGCAGTACTTC
CASSELANSEQYF
>TRBJ2-5|TRBD1|NA|TRBV5-1
TGCGCCAGCAGCCCCGACAGGGGGCGGCGGGAGACCCAGTACTTC
CASSPDRGRRETQYF
>TRBJ1-1|NA|NA|TRBV27
TGTGCCAGCAGTCAACAGGGTTTCGCTGAAGCTTTCTTT
CASSQQGFAEAFF
>TRBJ2-5|NA|few|TRBV7-2
TGTGCCAGCAGCTCTAACCGGGAGACCCAGTACTTC
CASSSNRETQYF
>TRBJ2-7|NA|once|TRBV25-1
TGTGCCAGCAGTGAGGACTATCCTGGAGGGGAGCAGTACTTC
CASSEDYPGGEQYF